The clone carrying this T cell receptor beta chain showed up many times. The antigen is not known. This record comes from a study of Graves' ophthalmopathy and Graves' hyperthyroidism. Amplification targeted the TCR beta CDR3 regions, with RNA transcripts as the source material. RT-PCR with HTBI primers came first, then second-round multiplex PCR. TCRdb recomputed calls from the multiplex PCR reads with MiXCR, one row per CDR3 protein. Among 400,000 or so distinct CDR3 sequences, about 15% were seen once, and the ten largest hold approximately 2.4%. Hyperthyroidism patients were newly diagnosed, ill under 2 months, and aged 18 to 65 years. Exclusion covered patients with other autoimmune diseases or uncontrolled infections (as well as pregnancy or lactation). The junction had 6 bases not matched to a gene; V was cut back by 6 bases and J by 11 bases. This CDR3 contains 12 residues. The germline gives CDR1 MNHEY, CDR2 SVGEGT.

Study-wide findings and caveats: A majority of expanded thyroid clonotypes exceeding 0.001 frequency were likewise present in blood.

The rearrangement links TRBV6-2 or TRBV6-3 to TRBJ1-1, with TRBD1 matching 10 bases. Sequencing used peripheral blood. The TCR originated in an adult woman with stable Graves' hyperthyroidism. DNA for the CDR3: TGTGCCAGCAGGACAGGGGGCCTTGGTGCTTTCTTT. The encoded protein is CASRTGGLGAFF.